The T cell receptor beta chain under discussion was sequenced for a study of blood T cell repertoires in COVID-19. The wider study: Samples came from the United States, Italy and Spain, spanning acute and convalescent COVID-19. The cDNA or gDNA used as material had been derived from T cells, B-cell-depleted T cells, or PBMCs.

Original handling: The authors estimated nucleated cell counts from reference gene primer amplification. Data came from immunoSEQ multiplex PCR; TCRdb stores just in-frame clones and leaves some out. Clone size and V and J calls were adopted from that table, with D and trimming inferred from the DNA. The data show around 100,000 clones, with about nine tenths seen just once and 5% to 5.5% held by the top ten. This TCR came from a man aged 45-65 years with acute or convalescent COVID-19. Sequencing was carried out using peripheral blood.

The DNA for the CDR3 is TGTGCCAGCAGCCCCGGGACAGACAATTCACCCCTCCACTTT. It yields the protein CASSPGTDNSPLHF. This chain uses TRBV14 with TRBJ1-6, with 7 bases matching TRBD1. CDR1 is SGHDN, CDR2 FVKESK, per germline. J gave up 7 bases and V 4 bases, and 4 bases lay outside the gene matches. The CDR3 contains 14 residues.